The rows below give T cell receptor beta chains drawn from one sample of a study of blood T cell repertoires in COVID-19. The protocol was immunoSEQ multiplex PCR, while the TCRdb copy is restricted to in-frame clones and leaves out a portion. The top ten hold approximately 9.4% of the sample, which has over 130,000 clones, 77% seen once. Sequences were obtained from peripheral blood. The receptors originated from a woman aged 45 to 65 with active or convalescent COVID-19. CDR3s include the opening cysteine and the closing phenylalanine or tryptophan. The order of the fields is V gene, D gene, J gene, clone size, CDR3 protein, CDR3 DNA. The D gene is left open where the match is weak. Only some rows state a clone size, as once, few, many or a class for expanded clones.

V: TRBV7-2
D: TRBD2
J: TRBJ2-3
size: .
CDR3: CASSLGNSGGLDTQYF
DNA: TGTGCCAGCAGCTTAGGGAACAGCGGGGGCCTCGATACGCAGTATTTT

V: TRBV6-5
D: .
J: TRBJ1-2
size: .
CDR3: CASPTWAGYGYTF
DNA: TGTGCCAGCCCTACCTGGGCAGGCTATGGCTACACCTTC

V: TRBV7-2
D: .
J: TRBJ1-1
size: .
CDR3: CASSLGRGNTEAFF
DNA: TGTGCCAGCAGCTTAGGCAGGGGGAACACTGAAGCTTTCTTT

V: TRBV28
D: .
J: TRBJ1-3
size: once
CDR3: CASSTGFFSGNTIYF
DNA: TGTGCCAGCAGTACAGGGTTTTTCTCTGGAAACACCATATATTTT

V: TRBV3-1/TRBV3-2
D: .
J: TRBJ1-1
size: .
CDR3: CASNYGGTNTEAFF
DNA: TGTGCCAGCAACTATGGAGGGACGAACACTGAAGCTTTCTTT

V: TRBV14
D: TRBD1
J: TRBJ1-3
size: .
CDR3: CASSATTGGFGNTIYF
DNA: TGTGCCAGCAGCGCCACGACAGGGGGCTTCGGAAACACCATATATTTT

V: TRBV5-8
D: TRBD1
J: TRBJ1-2
size: .
CDR3: CASSPHRGGGYTF
DNA: TGTGCCAGCAGCCCACACAGGGGCGGTGGCTACACCTTC

V: TRBV5-1
D: .
J: TRBJ2-7
size: .
CDR3: CASSLAQAYEQYF
DNA: TGCGCCAGCAGCTTGGCTCAGGCGTACGAGCAGTACTTC

V: TRBV7-9
D: .
J: TRBJ1-1
size: few
CDR3: CASSPYTRAGLQNTEAFF
DNA: TGTGCCAGCAGCCCCTATACCCGGGCAGGGTTACAGAACACTGAAGCTTTCTTT

V: TRBV4-3
D: TRBD1
J: TRBJ1-2
size: .
CDR3: CASSQDGTGGRYGYTF
DNA: TGCGCCAGCAGCCAAGATGGGACAGGGGGGAGATATGGCTACACCTTC

V: TRBV28
D: TRBD1
J: TRBJ1-2
size: .
CDR3: CASTKDRVDGYTF
DNA: TGTGCCAGCACCAAGGACAGGGTGGATGGCTACACCTTC

V: TRBV25-1
D: TRBD2
J: TRBJ2-5
size: .
CDR3: CATSLAGLETQYF
DNA: TGTGCCACCTCACTAGCGGGTTTAGAGACCCAGTACTTC

V: TRBV3-1/TRBV3-2
D: .
J: TRBJ2-1
size: few
CDR3: CASSQESSARDKHNEQFF
DNA: TGTGCCAGCAGCCAAGAGTCTTCAGCTAGGGACAAGCACAATGAGCAGTTCTTC

V: TRBV19
D: TRBD1
J: TRBJ1-5
size: .
CDR3: CATRDRGNSNQPQHF
DNA: TGTGCCACCCGGGACAGGGGCAATAGCAATCAGCCCCAGCATTTT

V: TRBV5-5
D: .
J: TRBJ1-4
size: .
CDR3: CASSLDSYNEKLFF
DNA: TGTGCCAGCAGCTTAGACAGCTATAATGAAAAACTGTTTTTT

V: TRBV11-1
D: .
J: TRBJ1-1
size: .
CDR3: CASSRDRAEAFF
DNA: TGTGCCAGCAGCCGAGACCGGGCTGAAGCTTTCTTT

V: TRBV4-1
D: TRBD1
J: TRBJ2-7
size: .
CDR3: CASSQDRGTGDEQYF
DNA: TGCGCCAGCAGCCAAGATAGAGGCACAGGGGACGAGCAGTACTTC

V: TRBV27
D: TRBD1
J: TRBJ1-5
size: .
CDR3: CASSLSPGQGVRGNQPQHF
DNA: TGTGCCAGCAGTCTTTCTCCGGGACAGGGGGTTAGGGGCAATCAGCCCCAGCATTTT

V: TRBV19
D: .
J: TRBJ1-5
size: .
CDR3: CAGLWPEEAPSTDYSNQPQHF
DNA: TGTGCCGGCCTCTGGCCGGAGGAGGCCCCCAGCACTGACTATAGCAATCAGCCCCAGCATTTT

V: TRBV7-9
D: TRBD1
J: TRBJ1-4
size: once
CDR3: CASSRKAGTGAEKLFF
DNA: TGTGCCAGCAGCCGAAAAGCCGGGACAGGGGCTGAAAAACTGTTTTTT

V: TRBV29-1
D: .
J: TRBJ2-2
size: .
CDR3: CSVKGGTLSNTGELFF
DNA: TGCAGCGTCAAGGGGGGGACACTATCGAACACCGGGGAGCTGTTTTTT

V: TRBV10-3
D: .
J: TRBJ1-6
size: few
CDR3: CAITRRATDSPLHF
DNA: TGTGCCATCACTCGCAGGGCTACTGATTCACCCCTCCACTTT

V: TRBV6-2/TRBV6-3
D: .
J: TRBJ1-6
size: .
CDR3: CASSPDTGPRTLHF
DNA: TGTGCCAGCAGCCCCGACACAGGGCCCCGGACCCTCCACTTT

V: TRBV19
D: .
J: TRBJ2-7
size: once
CDR3: CASSISGPKVYEQYF
DNA: TGTGCCAGTAGTATCTCTGGGCCTAAAGTCTACGAGCAGTACTTC

V: TRBV28
D: TRBD2
J: TRBJ2-2
size: few
CDR3: CASSLETSGRKRTYTGELFF
DNA: TGTGCCAGCAGTTTAGAGACTAGCGGGAGAAAGAGGACTTACACCGGGGAGCTGTTTTTT

V: TRBV3-1/TRBV3-2
D: TRBD1
J: TRBJ2-5
size: .
CDR3: CASSQGVGQGQETQYF
DNA: TGTGCCAGCAGCCAAGGGGTGGGACAGGGACAAGAGACCCAGTACTTC

V: TRBV28
D: TRBD2
J: TRBJ2-1
size: .
CDR3: CASNLGTSAYNEQFF
DNA: TGTGCCAGCAATTTAGGGACTAGCGCCTACAATGAGCAGTTCTTC

V: TRBV5-5
D: TRBD2
J: TRBJ2-7
size: once
CDR3: CASSFGLAGVSYEQYF
DNA: TGTGCCAGCAGCTTCGGACTAGCGGGAGTCTCCTACGAGCAGTACTTC